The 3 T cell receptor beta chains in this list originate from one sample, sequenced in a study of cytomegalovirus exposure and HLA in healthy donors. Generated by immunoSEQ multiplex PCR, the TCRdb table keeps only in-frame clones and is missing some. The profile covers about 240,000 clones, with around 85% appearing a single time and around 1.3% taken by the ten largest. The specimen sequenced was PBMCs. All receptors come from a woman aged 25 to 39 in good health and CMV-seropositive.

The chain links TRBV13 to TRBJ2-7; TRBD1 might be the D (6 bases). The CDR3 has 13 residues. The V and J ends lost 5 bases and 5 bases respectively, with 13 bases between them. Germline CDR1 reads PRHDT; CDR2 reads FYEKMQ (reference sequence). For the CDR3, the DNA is TGTGCCAGCAGCACCTTACAGGGCCACGAGCAGTACTTC. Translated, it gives CASSTLQGHEQYF.

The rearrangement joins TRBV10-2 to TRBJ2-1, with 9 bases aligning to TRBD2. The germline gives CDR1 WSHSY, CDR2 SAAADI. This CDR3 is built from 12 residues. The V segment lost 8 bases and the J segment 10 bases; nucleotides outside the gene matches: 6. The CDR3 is CASLEREVEQFF. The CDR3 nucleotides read TGCGCCAGCCTCGAGCGGGAGGTCGAGCAGTTCTTC.

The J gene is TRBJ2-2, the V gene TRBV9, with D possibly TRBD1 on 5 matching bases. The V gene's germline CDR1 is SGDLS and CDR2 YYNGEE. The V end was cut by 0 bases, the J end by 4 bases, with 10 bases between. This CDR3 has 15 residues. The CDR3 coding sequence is TGTGCCAGCAGCGTAGAGGGGTTAGGCACCGGGGAGCTGTTTTTT. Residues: CASSVEGLGTGELFF. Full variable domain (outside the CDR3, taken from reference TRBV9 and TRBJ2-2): DSGVTQTPKHLITATGQRVTLRCSPRSGDLSVYWYQQSLDQGLQFLIQYYNGEERAKGNILERFSAQQFPDLHSELNLSSLELGDSALYFCASSVEGLGTGELFFGEGSRLTVL.